This T cell receptor (beta chain) stems from a study of OX40 agonist ivuxolimab in advanced cancers. Sequencing was performed with immunoSEQ multiplex PCR; in TCRdb, only in-frame clones are kept and a portion is missing. The repertoire holds 30,000 to 35,000 clones, with roughly nine tenths as singletons. The study sampled blood at baseline, cycle 4 day 1, and cycle 7 day 1. V was pared by 2 bases and J by 0 bases, with 10 bases between. This CDR3 comprises 15 residues. The germline gives CDR1 MNHEY, CDR2 SVGAGI. The TCR comes from an adult with an advanced solid tumor such as melanoma, head and neck, liver or kidney cancer. The V and J genes are TRBV6-5 and TRBJ1-1; D call uncertain. Sample: CD4+ or CD8+ T cells sorted from blood, taken in a trial of the OX40 agonist ivuxolimab. The CDR3 protein is CASSYGQKLNTEAFF. The CDR3 DNA reads TGTGCCAGCAGTTACGGCCAGAAGTTGAACACTGAAGCTTTCTTT.